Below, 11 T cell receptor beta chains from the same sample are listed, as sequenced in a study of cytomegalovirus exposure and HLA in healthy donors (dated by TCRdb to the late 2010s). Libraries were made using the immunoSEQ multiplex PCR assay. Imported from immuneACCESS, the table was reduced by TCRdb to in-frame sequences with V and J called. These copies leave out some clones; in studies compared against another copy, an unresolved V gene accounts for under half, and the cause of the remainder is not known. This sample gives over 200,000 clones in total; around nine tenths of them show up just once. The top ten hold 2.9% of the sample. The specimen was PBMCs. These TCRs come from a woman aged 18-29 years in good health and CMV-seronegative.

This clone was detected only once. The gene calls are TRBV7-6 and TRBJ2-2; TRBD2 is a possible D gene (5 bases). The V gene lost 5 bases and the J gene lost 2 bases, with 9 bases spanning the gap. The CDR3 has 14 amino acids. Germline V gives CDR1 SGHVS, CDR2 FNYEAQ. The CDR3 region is CASSPRGNTGELFF. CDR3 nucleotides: TGTGCCAGCAGCCCACGGGGAAACACCGGGGAGCTGTTTTTT.

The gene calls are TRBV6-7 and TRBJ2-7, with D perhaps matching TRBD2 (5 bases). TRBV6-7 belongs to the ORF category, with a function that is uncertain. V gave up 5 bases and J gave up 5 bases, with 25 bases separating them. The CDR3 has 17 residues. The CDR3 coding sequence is TGTGCCAGCAGTCACTGGTCGGGATTCCCTTCCAGCCACGAGCAGTACTTC. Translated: CASSHWSGFPSSHEQYF.

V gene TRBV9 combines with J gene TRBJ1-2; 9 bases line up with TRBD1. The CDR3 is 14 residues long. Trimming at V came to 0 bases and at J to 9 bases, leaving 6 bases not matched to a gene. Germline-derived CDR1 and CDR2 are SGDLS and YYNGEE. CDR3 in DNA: TGTGCCAGCAGCGTAGGGGGACAGGGCGGACGCTACACCTTC. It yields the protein CASSVGGQGGRYTF.

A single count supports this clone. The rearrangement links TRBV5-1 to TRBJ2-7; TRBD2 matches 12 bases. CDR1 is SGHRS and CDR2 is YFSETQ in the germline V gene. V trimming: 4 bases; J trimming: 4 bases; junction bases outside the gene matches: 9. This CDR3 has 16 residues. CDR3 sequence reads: CASSPGATSGRYEQYF. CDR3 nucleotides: TGCGCCAGCAGCCCGGGGGCTACTAGCGGGAGGTACGAGCAGTACTTC.

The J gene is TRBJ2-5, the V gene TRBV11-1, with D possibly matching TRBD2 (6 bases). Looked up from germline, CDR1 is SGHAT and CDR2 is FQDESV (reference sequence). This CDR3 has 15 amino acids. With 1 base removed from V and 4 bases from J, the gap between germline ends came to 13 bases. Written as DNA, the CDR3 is TGTGCCAGCAGCTTAGTGCGGGGAAACCCAGAGACCCAGTACTTC. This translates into CASSLVRGNPETQYF.

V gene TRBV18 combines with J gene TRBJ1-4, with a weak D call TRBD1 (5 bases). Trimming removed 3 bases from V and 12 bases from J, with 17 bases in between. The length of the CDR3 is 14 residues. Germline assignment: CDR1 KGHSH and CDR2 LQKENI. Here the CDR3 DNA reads TGTGCCAGCTCACCTTTCGCTCTACAGGACCAACTGTTTTTT. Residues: CASSPFALQDQLFF.

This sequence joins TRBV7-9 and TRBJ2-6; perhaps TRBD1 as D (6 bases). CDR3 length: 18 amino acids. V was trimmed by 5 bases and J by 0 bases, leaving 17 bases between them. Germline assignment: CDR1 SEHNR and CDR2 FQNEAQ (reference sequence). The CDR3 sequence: CASSPVQGKASGANVLTF. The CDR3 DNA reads TGTGCCAGCAGCCCGGTACAGGGTAAAGCCTCTGGGGCCAACGTCCTGACTTTC.

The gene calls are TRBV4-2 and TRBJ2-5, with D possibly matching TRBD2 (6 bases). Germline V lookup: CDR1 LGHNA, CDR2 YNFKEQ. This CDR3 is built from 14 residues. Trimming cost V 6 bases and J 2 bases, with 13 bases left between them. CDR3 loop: CASSPLGLQETQYF. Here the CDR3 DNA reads TGTGCCAGCAGTCCCTTGGGACTGCAAGAGACCCAGTACTTC.

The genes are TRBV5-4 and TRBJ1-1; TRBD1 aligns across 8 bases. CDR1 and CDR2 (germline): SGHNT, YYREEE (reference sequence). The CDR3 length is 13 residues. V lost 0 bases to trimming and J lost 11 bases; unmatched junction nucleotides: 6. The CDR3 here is CASSLAGGQGAFF. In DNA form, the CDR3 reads TGTGCCAGCAGCTTGGCGGGTGGACAGGGTGCTTTCTTT.

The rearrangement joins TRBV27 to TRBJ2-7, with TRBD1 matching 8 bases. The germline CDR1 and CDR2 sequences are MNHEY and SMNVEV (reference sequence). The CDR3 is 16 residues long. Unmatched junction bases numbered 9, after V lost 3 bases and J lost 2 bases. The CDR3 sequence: CASSLYDRGTPYEQYF. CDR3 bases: TGTGCCAGCAGTTTGTACGACAGGGGAACCCCCTACGAGCAGTACTTC.

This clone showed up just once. The CDR3 loop is CASSLSGWEQYF. CDR3 bases: TGTGCCAGCAGCCTAAGTGGCTGGGAGCAGTACTTC. The chain has TRBV14 and TRBJ2-7, with D unresolved. The germline gives CDR1 SGHDN, CDR2 FVKESK. V was trimmed by 4 bases and J by 7 bases, leaving 11 bases between them. The CDR3 extends over 12 amino acids.